The present T cell receptor beta chain was sequenced within a study of vaccination effects on CD4 cells after COVID-19. The wider study: Either the mRNA-1273 or the BNT162b2 vaccine was given to participants as two doses.

Here immunoSEQ multiplex PCR was the method, and the copy in TCRdb shows in-frame clones only, minus some. The sample lists 70,000 to 85,000 clones; 70% to 80% were seen once. From germline, CDR1 is ENHRY and CDR2 SYGVKD. The CDR3 is made up of 13 amino acids. Trimming left V 10 bases short and J 5 bases short, with 14 bases between. When roughly eleven days of culture had elapsed, CD4+ T cells were isolated. The authors replaced half the medium with IL-2 medium on days 3 and 7. General observations from the study: The study enrolled few convalescent patients and sampled no early post-infection timepoints. There was only 1 of 255 vaccine-induced clones in healthy vaccinees that cross-reacted with common cold coronaviruses.

This clone was found a few times. The antigen is undetermined. This clonotype was obtained from a human donor who received a COVID-19 vaccine. Specimen: CD4+ T cells from PBMCs cultured without peptide, collected before COVID-19 vaccination. The genes are TRBV10-3 and TRBJ1-4; D not resolved. The DNA for the CDR3 is TGTGCCACTGCTTGGGGTGGGAATGAAAAACTGTTTTTT. This gives the protein CATAWGGNEKLFF.